A single sample gave rise to the 29 T cell receptor beta chains below, sequenced in a study of cytomegalovirus exposure and HLA in healthy donors. The PCR ran on 60 Vbeta and 13 Jbeta primers. Measured with immunoSEQ multiplex PCR; TCRdb has only the in-frame clones, and not every one. Of some 65,000 clones in the sample, approximately 71% were seen once. The sequenced material came from PBMCs. Receptors originate from a man aged 45-65 years in good health and CMV-seropositive.

The J gene is TRBJ2-1, the V gene TRBV5-1; 7 nucleotides line up with TRBD1. Looked up from germline, CDR1 is SGHRS and CDR2 is YFSETQ. Trimming removed 0 bases from V and 11 bases from J; junction bases left unmatched: 2. There are 12 residues in the CDR3. Here the CDR3 reads CASSLEGAQQFF. As DNA, the CDR3 is TGCGCCAGCAGCTTGGAGGGGGCACAGCAGTTCTTC.

The rearrangement uses TRBV4-1 and TRBJ1-6; 8 bases are a match to TRBD1. CDR3 length: 15 residues. The V gene's germline CDR1 is MGHRA and CDR2 YSYEKL. Trimming cost V 3 bases and J 10 bases; bases outside gene matches: 8. The CDR3 nucleotides read TGCGCCAGCAGCCATGTATCGGACAGGGTCTCACCCCTCCACTTT. It specifies CASSHVSDRVSPLHF.

This chain uses TRBV6-4 with TRBJ1-1; 8 positions agree with TRBD1. The CDR3 sequence is 14 residues long. Per germline, CDR1 MRHNA and CDR2 SNTAGT. J was trimmed by 5 bases and V by 2 bases; bases with no gene match: 4. For the CDR3, the DNA is TGTGCCAGCAGTGACAGGACAGGGCGGACTGAAGCTTTCTTT. Its protein is CASSDRTGRTEAFF.

A note on this clone: An end of the junction does not agree with germline; a read error may underlie this. The rearrangement uses TRBV7-9 and TRBJ2-7, with 8 bases that match TRBD1. From germline, CDR1 is SEHNR and CDR2 FQNEAQ (reference sequence). The CDR3 extends over 16 amino acids. DNA for the CDR3: TGTGCCGGCAGCTTTCCAGGGGGCCATCCCGCTACCGAGCAGTACTTC. Translating gives CAGSFPGGHPATEQYF.

The chain is built from TRBV25-1 and TRBJ1-2; 7 bases agree with TRBD1. Germline V gene lookup returns CDR1 MGHDK and CDR2 SYGVNS. CDR3 size: 14 residues. Trimming took 4 bases from V and 8 from J; bases not matched to a gene: 10. CDR3 in amino acids: CASSVGQAREGYTF. The DNA of the CDR3 is TGTGCCAGCAGTGTCGGACAGGCGCGGGAAGGCTACACCTTC.

The V gene is TRBV30, the J gene TRBJ2-5; a possible D gene is TRBD2 (5 bases). Germline CDR1 GTSNPN, CDR2 SVGIG (reference sequence). Deletions cut 0 bases from V and 4 bases from J, with 9 bases between. The CDR3 length is 13 residues. The CDR3, as DNA: TGTGCCTGGAGTGTAGGAGCGGCAGAGACCCAGTACTTC. Translated, it gives CAWSVGAAETQYF.

The V call is TRBV10-3, the J call TRBJ1-1, with no clear D. The CDR3 length is 13 residues. Trimming removed 7 bases at V and 4 bases at J, with 13 bases between. CDR1 is ENHRY and CDR2 is SYGVKD in the germline V gene. The CDR3 bases are TGTGCCATCACCGGGATCCGGGGCACTGAAGCTTTCTTT. Translation gives CAITGIRGTEAFF.

V gene TRBV9 combines with J gene TRBJ1-1; possible D gene TRBD1, 6 bases. V shed 3 bases and J shed 0 bases, with 12 bases lying between them. CDR1 and CDR2 from the germline V gene are SGDLS and YYNGEE. This CDR3 is 15 amino acids long. CDR3 protein: CASSAGTGLNTEAFF. The CDR3 DNA is TGTGCCAGCAGCGCTGGCACAGGGCTGAACACTGAAGCTTTCTTT.

The chain recombines TRBV10-3 with TRBJ1-1, with no clear D. There are 18 residues in the CDR3. Germline-derived CDR1 and CDR2 are ENHRY and SYGVKD. V was shortened by 6 bases and J by 3 bases, with 26 bases between the two germline ends. The CDR3 loop is CAIRVRSNHQNLDTEAFF. The DNA for the CDR3 is TGTGCCATCAGGGTGAGGTCAAATCACCAAAACCTGGACACTGAAGCTTTCTTT.

The chain has TRBV7-2 and TRBJ1-1, with TRBD1 matching over 8 bases. Trimming at V came to 5 bases and at J to 1 base, leaving 6 bases not matched to a gene. The CDR3 totals 15 residues. Germline loops: CDR1 SGHTA, CDR2 FQGNSA. Here the CDR3 DNA reads TGTGCCAGCAGCCTCGACAGGGGCCGGAACACTGAAGCTTTCTTT. Translated: CASSLDRGRNTEAFF.

This clone was observed a handful of times. V and J are TRBV10-3 and TRBJ2-1; D is ambiguous. V was trimmed by 0 bases and J by 1 base, leaving 10 bases between them. The CDR3 has 16 residues. Germline lookup yields CDR1 ENHRY and CDR2 SYGVKD. CDR3 loop: CAISESKQESYNEQFF. CDR3 in DNA: TGTGCCATCAGTGAGTCGAAGCAGGAATCCTACAATGAGCAGTTCTTC.

The chain couples TRBV7-8 to TRBJ2-7; 10 bases match TRBD2. Trimming cost V 1 base and J 6 bases; bases outside gene matches: 15. The CDR3 loop spans 18 amino acids. Germline assignment: CDR1 SGHVS and CDR2 FQNEAQ. CDR3 nucleotides: TGTGCCAGCAGCTTAGGCAGTTCGGTGGTAGTAGCGGGGGGCGAGCAGTACTTC. Translated: CASSLGSSVVVAGGEQYF.

This clone has only one observation. The rearrangement uses TRBV5-1 and TRBJ2-2, with 8 bases fitting TRBD2. CDR3 length: 17 residues. The junction had 5 bases not matched to a gene; V was cut back by 0 bases and J by 1 base. Germline CDR1 is SGHRS and CDR2 is YFSETQ. CDR3 nucleotides: TGCGCCAGCAGCTTGGTTACTAGCGGAAAGAACACCGGGGAGCTGTTTTTT. This sequence encodes CASSLVTSGKNTGELFF.

The chain combines TRBV6-5 with TRBJ1-1; 7 bases line up with TRBD1. CDR3 length: 15 amino acids. The trim removed 6 bases at V and 5 bases at J, leaving 12 bases unmatched. The germline V gene has CDR1 MNHEY and CDR2 SVGAGI. The CDR3 protein is CASRGAEGAVTEAFF. DNA for the CDR3: TGTGCCAGCAGGGGAGCGGAGGGGGCGGTTACTGAAGCTTTCTTT.

The chain is built from TRBV9 and TRBJ2-5; no reliable D call. This CDR3 is 13 amino acids long. V was shortened by 0 bases and J by 4 bases, with 7 bases between the two germline ends. Germline V gene lookup returns CDR1 SGDLS and CDR2 YYNGEE. For the CDR3, the DNA is TGTGCCAGCAGCGTAGCGGCAGGAGAGACCCAGTACTTC. Protein product: CASSVAAGETQYF. The full variable domain, its missing parts supplied by reference TRBV9 and TRBJ2-5, is DSGVTQTPKHLITATGQRVTLRCSPRSGDLSVYWYQQSLDQGLQFLIQYYNGEERAKGNILERFSAQQFPDLHSELNLSSLELGDSALYFCASSVAAGETQYFGPGTRLLVL.

The chain is built from TRBV7-2 and TRBJ1-5; unclear D gene. V was pared by 5 bases and J by 5 bases, with 16 bases between. This CDR3 is 15 amino acids long. Germline V lookup: CDR1 SGHTA, CDR2 FQGNSA. The CDR3 is CASSGGIQRDQPQHF. In DNA, the CDR3 is TGTGCCAGCAGCGGCGGGATACAACGGGATCAGCCCCAGCATTTT.

The CDR3 is CATSRDRRSGELFF. The CDR3 bases are TGTGCCACCAGCAGAGATAGGAGGTCCGGGGAGCTGTTTTTT. V is TRBV15 and J is TRBJ2-2, with D perhaps TRBD2 (5 bases). The CDR3 runs to 14 residues. Trimming stripped 0 bases from V and 6 bases from J, with 8 bases between. Germline values: CDR1 LNHNV, CDR2 YYDKDF (reference sequence).

J is TRBJ2-7 and V is TRBV18; perhaps TRBD2 as D (5 bases). The CDR3 consists of 16 residues. V was pared by 3 bases and J by 6 bases, with 21 bases between. CDR1 is KGHSH, CDR2 LQKENI, per germline. The CDR3 sequence is CASSPPPGSRYGEQYF. DNA for the CDR3: TGTGCCAGCTCACCCCCACCGGGATCCAGGTATGGCGAGCAGTACTTC.

The CDR3 loop reads CASSLSGRRVTQYF. The CDR3 nucleotides are TGTGCCAGCAGTCTTAGCGGGAGGAGGGTTACGCAGTATTTT. The gene calls are TRBV28 and TRBJ2-3; 10 bases line up with TRBD2. V lost 5 bases, J lost 8 bases, and 7 bases stayed unmatched. The CDR3 length is 14 residues. From germline, CDR1 is MDHEN and CDR2 SYDVKM.

This chain links TRBV6-1 with TRBJ2-1; D call uncertain. The CDR3 extends over 14 amino acids. Per the germline V gene, CDR1 is MNHNS and CDR2 is SASEGT. Between the trimmed V and J ends, which lost 0 bases and 3 bases, there was a span of 6 bases. The CDR3 spells CASSEAGVYNEQFF. The CDR3 DNA is TGTGCCAGCAGTGAAGCGGGCGTCTACAATGAGCAGTTCTTC.

V is TRBV4-3 and J is TRBJ2-1; 12 nucleotides agree with TRBD2. Germline CDR1 LGHNA, CDR2 YSLEER. The CDR3 is 16 amino acids. With V trimmed by 4 bases and J by 6 bases, 7 bases remained unmatched. This CDR3 reads CASSPTPSGGANEQFF. In nucleotides, the CDR3 is TGCGCCAGCAGCCCAACACCTAGCGGGGGGGCCAATGAGCAGTTCTTC.

The chain uses TRBV7-3 and TRBJ2-1; 7 bases agree with TRBD2. Losses at the gene ends were 3 bases for V and 8 bases for J; bases not matched to a gene: 10. The germline V gene encodes CDR1 SGHTA and CDR2 FQGTGA. The CDR3 is 15 residues long. In DNA, the CDR3 is TGTGCCAGCAGCTTGGGAGGGAGGGCCTCCGATGAGCAGTTCTTC. Translated, it gives CASSLGGRASDEQFF.

The genes are TRBV25-1 and TRBJ1-1; 10 bases align to TRBD1. V shed 6 bases and J 13 bases; nucleotides not matched to a gene: 2. Germline CDR1 reads MGHDK; CDR2 reads SYGVNS. This CDR3 region has 10 residues. CDR3 protein: CASRDRGIFF. CDR3 nucleotides: TGTGCCAGCAGGGACAGGGGGATTTTCTTT.

The sample holds a few counts of this clone. The chain has TRBV12-5 and TRBJ2-7; 11 nucleotides agree with TRBD1. Trimming cost V 1 base and J 3 bases; bases outside gene matches: 8. The CDR3 is 17 amino acids. Germline V gene lookup returns CDR1 LGHNT and CDR2 FRNRAP. CDR3: CASGLEVGQGAFYEQYF. The CDR3 DNA follows: TGTGCTAGTGGTTTGGAGGTCGGACAGGGGGCCTTCTACGAGCAGTACTTC. Variable domain in full (rest from reference TRBV12-5 and TRBJ2-7): DARVTQTPRHKVTEMGQEVTMRCQPILGHNTVFWYRQTMMQGLELLAYFRNRAPLDDSGMPKDRFSAEMPDATLATLKIQPSEPRDSAVYFCASGLEVGQGAFYEQYFGPGTRLTVT.

Only one count was recorded for this clone. The chain recombines TRBV6-1 with TRBJ1-5; D gene uncertain. This CDR3 is built from 14 residues. Germline V lookup: CDR1 MNHNS, CDR2 SASEGT. V shed 2 bases and J shed 7 bases, with 12 bases lying between them. The CDR3 nucleotides are TGTGCCAGCAGTGAACAAAGGGCGGGACAGCCCCAGCATTTT. It specifies CASSEQRAGQPQHF.

This chain joins TRBV29-1 and TRBJ2-7; 8 bases are a match to TRBD1. This CDR3 contains 11 residues. Trimming took 8 bases from V and 4 from J; bases not matched to a gene: 4. Per the germline V gene, CDR1 is SQVTM and CDR2 is ANQGSEA. DNA for the CDR3: TGCAGCTGTGGGACAGGTTACGAGCAGTACTTC. Protein sequence: CSCGTGYEQYF.

This chain joins TRBV25-1 and TRBJ1-5, with TRBD1 as a possible D gene (5 bases). CDR1 MGHDK and CDR2 SYGVNS come from the germline V gene. Trimming removed 5 bases from V and 7 bases from J, with 15 bases in between. The CDR3 runs to 14 residues. CDR3 sequence: CASSPGDEGQPQHF. The CDR3 coding sequence is TGTGCCAGCAGTCCGGGGGACGAAGGGCAGCCCCAGCATTTT.

This clone was recorded a few times. This sequence joins TRBV30 and TRBJ1-2; D remains ambiguous. CDR1 GTSNPN and CDR2 SVGIG come from the germline V gene (reference sequence). This CDR3 comprises 11 residues. Trimming shortened V by 0 bases and J by 6 bases, and 5 bases separated the two germline ends. DNA of the CDR3: TGTGCCTGGAGTGTAGCGAATGGCTACACCTTC. This encodes CAWSVANGYTF.

The rearrangement links TRBV5-6 to TRBJ2-4; the match to TRBD1 covers 11 bases. The CDR3 loop spans 15 amino acids. From germline, CDR1 is SGHDT and CDR2 YYEEEE. J was trimmed by 7 bases and V by 4 bases; bases with no gene match: 7. In DNA form, the CDR3 reads TGTGCCAGCAGCGCGGTCGGGACAGGGGGGAACATTCAGTACTTC. The encoded protein is CASSAVGTGGNIQYF.